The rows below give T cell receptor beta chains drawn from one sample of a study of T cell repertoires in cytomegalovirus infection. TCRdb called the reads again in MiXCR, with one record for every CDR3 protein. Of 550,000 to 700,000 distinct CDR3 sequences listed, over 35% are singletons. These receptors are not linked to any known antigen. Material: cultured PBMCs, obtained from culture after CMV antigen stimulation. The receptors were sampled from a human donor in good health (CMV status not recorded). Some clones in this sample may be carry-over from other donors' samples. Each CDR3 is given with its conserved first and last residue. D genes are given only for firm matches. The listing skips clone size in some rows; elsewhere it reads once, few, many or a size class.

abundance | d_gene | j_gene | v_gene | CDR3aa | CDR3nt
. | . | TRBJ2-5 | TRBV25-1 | CASSLRPDGELQETQYF | TGTGCCAGCAGCCTCCGCCCGGACGGAGAACTACAAGAGACCCAGTACTTC
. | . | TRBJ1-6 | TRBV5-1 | CASRRREDNSPLHF | TGCGCCAGCAGACGGAGGGAGGATAATTCACCCCTCCACTTT
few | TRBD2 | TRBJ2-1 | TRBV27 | CASPRATGGPYNEQFF | TGTGCCAGCCCAAGGGCCACGGGAGGGCCATACAATGAGCAGTTCTTC
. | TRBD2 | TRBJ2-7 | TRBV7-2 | CASSLAFPNDPSGGFGEQYF | TGTGCCAGCAGCTTAGCCTTTCCTAACGATCCTAGCGGGGGCTTTGGCGAGCAGTACTTC
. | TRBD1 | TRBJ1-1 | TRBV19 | CASSTGGTVPNTEAFF | TGTGCCAGTAGTACTGGGGGGACAGTCCCGAACACTGAAGCTTTCTTT
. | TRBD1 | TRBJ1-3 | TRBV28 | CASRPGTGVTGNTIYF | TGTGCCAGCAGGCCTGGCACAGGGGTTACCGGAAACACCATATATTTT
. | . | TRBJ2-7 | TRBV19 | CASSMAVASYEQYF | TGTGCCAGTAGTATGGCAGTCGCATCCTACGAGCAGTACTTC
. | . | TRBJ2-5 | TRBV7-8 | CASSLVKYIARETQYF | TGTGCCAGCAGCTTAGTTAAGTACATCGCCAGGGAGACCCAGTACTTC
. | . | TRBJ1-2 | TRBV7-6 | CASSLAGHYYGYTF | TGTGCCAGCAGCTTAGCGGGACACTACTATGGCTACACCTTC
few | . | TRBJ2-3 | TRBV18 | CASSLQVLTDTQYF | TGTGCCAGCTCACTCCAGGTACTCACAGATACGCAGTATTTT
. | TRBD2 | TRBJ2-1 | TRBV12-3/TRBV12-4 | CASRALAGSYNEQFF | TGTGCCAGCAGAGCACTAGCGGGCTCCTACAATGAGCAGTTCTTC
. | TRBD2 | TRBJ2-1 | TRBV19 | CASSHSASGAGGVSEQFF | TGTGCCAGTAGTCACTCCGCAAGCGGGGCGGGAGGGGTTAGTGAGCAGTTCTTC
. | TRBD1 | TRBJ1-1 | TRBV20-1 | CSAQDRGRRERTEAFF | TGCAGTGCTCAAGACAGGGGTCGGAGAGAAAGGACTGAAGCTTTCTTT
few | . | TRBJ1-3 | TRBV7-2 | CASSLALFSGNTIYF | TGTGCCAGCAGCTTAGCCCTCTTCTCTGGAAACACCATATATTTT
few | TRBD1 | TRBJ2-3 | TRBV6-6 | CASSSGTGVGTDTQYF | TGTGCCAGCAGTTCCGGGACAGGGGTCGGCACAGATACGCAGTATTTT
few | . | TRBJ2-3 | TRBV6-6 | CASSYAVSGLLITDTQYF | TGTGCCAGCAGTTACGCGGTTTCCGGGCTACTTATCACAGATACGCAGTATTTT
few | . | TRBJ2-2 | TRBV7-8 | CASSRFGRNTGELFF | TGTGCCAGCAGCCGCTTTGGACGGAACACCGGGGAGCTGTTTTTT
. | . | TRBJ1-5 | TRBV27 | CASSSRDGSNQPQHF | TGTGCCAGCAGTTCCCGGGACGGTAGCAATCAGCCCCAGCATTTT
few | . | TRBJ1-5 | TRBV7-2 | CASSSRWGQPQHF | TGTGCCAGCAGCTCCCGGTGGGGTCAGCCCCAGCATTTT
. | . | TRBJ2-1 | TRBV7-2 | CASSLKTGVNYNEQFF | TGTGCCAGCAGCTTAAAGACAGGAGTTAACTACAATGAGCAGTTCTTC
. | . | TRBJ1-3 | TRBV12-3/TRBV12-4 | CASIGDPGNTIYF | TGTGCCAGCATTGGGGACCCTGGAAACACCATATATTTT
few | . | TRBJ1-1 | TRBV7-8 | CASQQGRRAEAFF | TGTGCCAGCCAGCAGGGTAGGAGGGCTGAAGCTTTCTTT
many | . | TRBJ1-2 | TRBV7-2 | CASSPQGNGYTF | TGTGCCAGCAGCCCACAGGGTAATGGCTACACCTTC
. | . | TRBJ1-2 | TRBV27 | CASSPGRRANYGYTF | TGTGCCAGCAGTCCCGGACGCCGGGCTAACTATGGCTACACCTTC
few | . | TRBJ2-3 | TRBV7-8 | CASSPQIPTTDTQYF | TGTGCCAGCAGCCCACAGATCCCCACCACAGATACGCAGTATTTT
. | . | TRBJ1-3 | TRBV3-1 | CASSQGGNSGNTIYF | TGTGCCAGCAGCCAAGGGGGTAACTCTGGAAACACCATATATTTT
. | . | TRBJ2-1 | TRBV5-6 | CASKKTHRRNEQFF | TGTGCCAGCAAGAAAACTCACCGGCGGAATGAGCAGTTCTTC
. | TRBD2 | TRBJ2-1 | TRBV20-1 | CSAEGLAVYNEQFF | TGCAGTGCTGAGGGACTAGCGGTGTACAATGAGCAGTTCTTC
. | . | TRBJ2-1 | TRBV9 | CASSVDIGDEQFF | TGTGCCAGCAGCGTAGATATCGGGGATGAGCAGTTCTTC
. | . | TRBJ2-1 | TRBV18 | CASSPPSLPEQFF | TGTGCCAGCTCACCACCGAGTTTACCTGAGCAGTTCTTC
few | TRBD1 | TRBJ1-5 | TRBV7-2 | CASSLGAGGQPQHF | TGTGCCAGCAGCTTAGGCGCAGGGGGGCAGCCCCAGCATTTT
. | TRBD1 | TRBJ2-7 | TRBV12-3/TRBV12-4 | CASRTGTGGSVEQYF | TGTGCCAGCAGAACCGGGACAGGGGGATCAGTCGAGCAGTACTTC
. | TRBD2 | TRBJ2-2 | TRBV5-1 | CASKGLAYAGELFF | TGCGCCAGTAAGGGACTAGCGTACGCCGGGGAGCTGTTTTTT
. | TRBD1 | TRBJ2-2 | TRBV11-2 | CASRDWTGRRTGELFF | TGTGCCAGCAGAGACTGGACAGGGCGAAGGACCGGGGAGCTGTTTTTT
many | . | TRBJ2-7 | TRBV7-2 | CASSPLAPTYEQYF | TGTGCCAGCAGCCCCCTAGCGCCAACCTACGAGCAGTACTTC
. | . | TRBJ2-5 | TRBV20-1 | CSAGGVGGGRQETQYF | TGCAGTGCTGGGGGCGTGGGGGGGGGAAGGCAAGAGACCCAGTACTTC
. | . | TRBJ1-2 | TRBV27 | CASSWSRANYGYTF | TGTGCCAGCAGCTGGAGCAGGGCTAACTATGGCTACACCTTC
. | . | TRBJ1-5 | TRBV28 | CASLITPDGGGPQHF | TGTGCTAGCCTCATTACCCCAGACGGCGGGGGTCCCCAGCATTTT
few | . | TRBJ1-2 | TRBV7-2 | CASSRYNYGYTF | TGTGCCAGCAGCCGATATAACTATGGCTACACCTTC
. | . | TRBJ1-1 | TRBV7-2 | CASSLLGSRTLF | TGTGCCAGCAGCTTACTTGGGAGTCGTACGCTCTTT
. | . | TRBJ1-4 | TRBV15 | CATSGSTNFRTATGKLFF | TGTGCCACCAGCGGCTCCACAAACTTTAGGACCGCAACGGGAAAACTGTTTTTT
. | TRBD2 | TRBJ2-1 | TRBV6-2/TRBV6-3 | CASTFLAGGYSEQFF | TGTGCCAGCACATTTCTAGCGGGAGGGTACAGTGAGCAGTTCTTC
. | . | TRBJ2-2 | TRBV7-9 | CASSRHLTGELFF | TGTGCCAGCAGCCGGCACTTAACCGGGGAGCTGTTTTTT
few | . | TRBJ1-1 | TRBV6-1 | CASSWGAGTEAFF | TGTGCCAGCAGTTGGGGGGCTGGCACTGAAGCTTTCTTT
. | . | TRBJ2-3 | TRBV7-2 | CASRQGSSTDTQYF | TGTGCCAGCAGGCAAGGATCTAGCACAGATACGCAGTATTTT
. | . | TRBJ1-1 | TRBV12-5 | CASGLVGSGLRAEAFF | TGTGCTAGTGGCCTGGTAGGGTCGGGGTTGCGAGCTGAAGCTTTCTTT
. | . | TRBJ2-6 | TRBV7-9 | CASSVVGVSGANVLTF | TGTGCCAGCAGCGTAGTAGGTGTCTCTGGGGCCAACGTCCTGACTTTC
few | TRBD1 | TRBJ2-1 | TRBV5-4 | CASSSPGTGEFF | TGTGCCAGCAGCTCCCCCGGGACAGGAGAGTTCTTC
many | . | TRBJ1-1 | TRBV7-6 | CASSLDGLNTEAFF | TGTGCCAGCAGCTTAGACGGACTGAACACTGAAGCTTTCTTT
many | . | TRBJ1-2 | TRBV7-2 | CASSWDRANYGYTF | TGTGCCAGCAGCTGGGATAGAGCTAACTATGGCTACACCTTC
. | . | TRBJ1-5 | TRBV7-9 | CASSPWGVRQPQHF | TGTGCCAGCAGCCCTTGGGGTGTTCGTCAGCCCCAGCATTTT
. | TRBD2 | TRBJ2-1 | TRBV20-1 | CSARGNLAVFSNEQFF | TGCAGTGCTAGAGGAAACCTAGCGGTATTCTCGAATGAGCAGTTCTTC
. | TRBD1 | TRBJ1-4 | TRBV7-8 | CASSRHPGQTNEKLSF | TGTGCCAGCAGCCGCCATCCGGGACAGACTAATGAAAAACTGTCTTTT
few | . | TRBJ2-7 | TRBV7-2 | CASSLGGSLPNEQYF | TGTGCCAGCAGCTTAGGTGGCAGCCTTCCCAACGAGCAGTACTTC
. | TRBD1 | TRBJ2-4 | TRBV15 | CATSDRAGANQYF | TGTGCCACCAGCGACAGGGCAGGGGCTAACCAGTACTTC